The present T cell receptor (beta chain) was sequenced within a study of blood T cell repertoires in COVID-19. As for the study in general: Sites across the United States, Italy and Spain contributed samples from acute and convalescent COVID-19. PBMCs, B-cell-depleted T cells, or T cells provided the cDNA or gDNA that made up the material.

CDR3 size: 16 residues. V was cut by 6 bases and J by 0 bases, with 12 bases left in between. Germline-derived CDR1 and CDR2 are MDHEN and SYDVKM. Under the authors' procedure: Reference gene primer amplification gave nucleated cell count estimates. The repertoire was sequenced with immunoSEQ multiplex PCR; TCRdb's copy has only in-frame clones and lacks some. V and J calls and clone size are given by that table; D and trimming were obtained from the DNA. The table records around 50,000 clones, 90% of them present only once. The sequenced sample consisted of peripheral blood. The receptor's source is a man aged 65 to 85 with acute or convalescent COVID-19. The V call is TRBV28, the J call TRBJ1-6; D remains ambiguous. The CDR3 region has the DNA TGTGCCAGCAGCCCCATGTCCTACTCCTATAATTCACCCCTCCACTTT. Translation: CASSPMSYSYNSPLHF. Based on the CDR3 plus reference TRBV28 and TRBJ1-6, the full variable domain is DVKVTQSSRYLVKRTGEKVFLECVQDMDHENMFWYRQDPGLGLRLIYFSYDVKMKEKGDIPEGYSVSREKKERFSLILESASTNQTSMYLCASSPMSYSYNSPLHFGNGTRLTVT.